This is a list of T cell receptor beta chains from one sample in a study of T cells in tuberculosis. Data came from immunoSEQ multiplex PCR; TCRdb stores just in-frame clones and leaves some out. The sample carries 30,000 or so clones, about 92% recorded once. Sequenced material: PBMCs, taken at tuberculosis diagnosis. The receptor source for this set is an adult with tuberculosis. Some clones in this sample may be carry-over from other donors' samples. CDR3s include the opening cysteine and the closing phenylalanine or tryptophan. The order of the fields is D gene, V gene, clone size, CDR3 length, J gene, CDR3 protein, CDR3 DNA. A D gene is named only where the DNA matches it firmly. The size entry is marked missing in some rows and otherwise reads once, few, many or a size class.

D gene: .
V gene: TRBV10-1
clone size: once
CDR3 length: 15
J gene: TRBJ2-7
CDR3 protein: CASSESWQGFGEQYF
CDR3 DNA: TGCGCCAGCAGTGAGTCCTGGCAGGGATTTGGCGAGCAGTACTTC

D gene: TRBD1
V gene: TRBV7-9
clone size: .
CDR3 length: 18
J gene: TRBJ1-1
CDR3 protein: CASSLALTGTGGESEAFF
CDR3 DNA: TGTGCCAGCAGCTTAGCCCTCACCGGGACAGGGGGCGAGTCTGAAGCTTTCTTT

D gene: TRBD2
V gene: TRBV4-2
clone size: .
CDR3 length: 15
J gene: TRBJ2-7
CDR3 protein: CASSQEAGSSYEQYF
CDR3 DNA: TGTGCCAGCAGCCAAGAAGCGGGGAGCTCCTACGAGCAGTACTTC

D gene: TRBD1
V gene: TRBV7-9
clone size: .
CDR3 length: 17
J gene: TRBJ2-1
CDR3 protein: CASSLPTGTGSRHEQFF
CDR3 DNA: TGTGCCAGCAGCTTACCCACCGGGACAGGGAGTAGACATGAGCAGTTCTTC

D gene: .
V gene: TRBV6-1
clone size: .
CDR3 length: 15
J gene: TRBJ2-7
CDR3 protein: CASSEAEVIWYEQYF
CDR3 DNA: TGTGCCAGCAGTGAAGCCGAGGTAATCTGGTACGAGCAGTACTTC

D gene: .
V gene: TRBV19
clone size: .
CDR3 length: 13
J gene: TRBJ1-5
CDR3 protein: CASSIHTDQPQHF
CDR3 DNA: TGTGCCAGTAGTATACATACAGACCAGCCCCAGCATTTT

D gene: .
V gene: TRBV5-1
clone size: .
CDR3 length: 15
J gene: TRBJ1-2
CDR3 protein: CASSPGQSTNYGYTF
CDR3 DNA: TGCGCCAGCAGCCCCGGACAGTCTACTAACTATGGCTACACCTTC

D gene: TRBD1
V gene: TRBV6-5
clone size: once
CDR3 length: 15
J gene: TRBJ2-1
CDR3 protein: CASSYQNWDSGEQFF
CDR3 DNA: TGTGCCAGCAGTTACCAGAATTGGGACAGCGGTGAGCAGTTCTTC

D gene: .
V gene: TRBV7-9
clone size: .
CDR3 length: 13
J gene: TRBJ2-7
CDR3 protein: CASSLVSAYEQYF
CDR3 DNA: TGTGCCAGCAGCTTAGTGTCGGCCTACGAGCAGTACTTC

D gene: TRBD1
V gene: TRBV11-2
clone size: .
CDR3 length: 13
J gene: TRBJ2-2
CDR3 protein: CASSFPGGPELFF
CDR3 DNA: TGTGCCAGCAGCTTTCCAGGGGGCCCGGAGCTGTTTTTT

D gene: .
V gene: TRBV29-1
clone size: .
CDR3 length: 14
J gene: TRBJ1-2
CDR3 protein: CSASAGGGYYGYTF
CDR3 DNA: TGCAGCGCCTCAGCGGGGGGTGGATACTATGGCTACACCTTC

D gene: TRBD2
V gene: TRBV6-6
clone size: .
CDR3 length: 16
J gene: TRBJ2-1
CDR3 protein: CASSSSGGARYNEQFF
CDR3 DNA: TGTGCCAGCAGTTCTAGCGGGGGGGCTCGCTACAATGAGCAGTTCTTC

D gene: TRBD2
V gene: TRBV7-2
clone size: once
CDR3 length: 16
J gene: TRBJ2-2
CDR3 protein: CASSPVLAGGTGELFF
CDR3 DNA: TGTGCCAGCAGCCCGGTCCTAGCGGGGGGAACCGGGGAGCTGTTTTTT

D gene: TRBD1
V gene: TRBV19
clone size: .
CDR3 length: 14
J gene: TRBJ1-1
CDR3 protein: CASRLEQGVAEAFF
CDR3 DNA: TGTGCCAGTAGACTTGAACAGGGGGTGGCTGAAGCTTTCTTT

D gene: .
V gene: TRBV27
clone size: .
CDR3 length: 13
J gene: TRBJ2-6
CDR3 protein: CASSFLGANVLTF
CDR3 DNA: TGTGCCAGCAGTTTTCTTGGGGCCAACGTCCTGACTTTC

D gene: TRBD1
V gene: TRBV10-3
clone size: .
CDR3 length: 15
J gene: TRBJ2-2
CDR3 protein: CAIRGQGQDTGELFF
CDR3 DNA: TGTGCCATCAGGGGACAGGGTCAAGACACCGGGGAGCTGTTTTTT

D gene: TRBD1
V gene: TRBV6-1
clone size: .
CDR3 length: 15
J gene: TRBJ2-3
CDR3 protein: CASSGQGVSTDTQYF
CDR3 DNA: TGTGCCAGTTCTGGACAGGGCGTAAGCACAGATACGCAGTATTTT

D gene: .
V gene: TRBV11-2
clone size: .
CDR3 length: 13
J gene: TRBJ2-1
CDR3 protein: CASTQQALREQFF
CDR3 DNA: TGTGCCAGCACCCAGCAGGCTCTCAGGGAGCAGTTCTTC

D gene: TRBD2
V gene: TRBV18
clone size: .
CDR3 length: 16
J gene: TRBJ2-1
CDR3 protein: CASSPTSGGSYNEQFF
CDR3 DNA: TGTGCCAGCTCACCGACTAGCGGGGGGTCCTACAATGAGCAGTTCTTC

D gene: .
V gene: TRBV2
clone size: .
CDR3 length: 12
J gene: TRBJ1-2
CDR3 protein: CATFSGNYGYTF
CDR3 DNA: TGTGCCACTTTTTCAGGGAACTATGGCTACACCTTC

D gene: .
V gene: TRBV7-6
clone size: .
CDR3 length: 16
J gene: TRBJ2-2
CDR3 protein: CASSLATPTGPGELFF
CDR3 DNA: TGTGCCAGCAGCTTAGCCACCCCTACAGGGCCCGGGGAGCTGTTTTTT

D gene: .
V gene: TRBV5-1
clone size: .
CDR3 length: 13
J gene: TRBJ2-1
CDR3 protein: CASSRQGSNEQFF
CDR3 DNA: TGCGCCAGCAGCAGGCAGGGTTCGAATGAGCAGTTCTTC

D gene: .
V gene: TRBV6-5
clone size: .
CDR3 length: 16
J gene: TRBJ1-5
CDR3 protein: CASSSNYRDMNQPQHF
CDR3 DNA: TGTGCCAGCAGTTCCAATTACAGGGACATGAATCAGCCCCAGCATTTT

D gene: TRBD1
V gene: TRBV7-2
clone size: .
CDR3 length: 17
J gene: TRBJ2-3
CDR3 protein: CASSLEIGGQGQDTQYF
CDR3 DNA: TGTGCCAGCAGCTTAGAAATCGGGGGACAGGGTCAAGATACGCAGTATTTT

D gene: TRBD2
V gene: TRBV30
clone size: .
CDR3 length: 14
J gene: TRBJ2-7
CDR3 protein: CAWSVSGGPVEQYF
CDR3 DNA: TGTGCCTGGAGTGTATCGGGGGGGCCGGTCGAGCAGTACTTC

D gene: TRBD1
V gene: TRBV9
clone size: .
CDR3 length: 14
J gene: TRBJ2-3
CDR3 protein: CASNENRGADTQYF
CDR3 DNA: TGTGCCAGCAACGAAAACAGGGGGGCAGATACGCAGTATTTT

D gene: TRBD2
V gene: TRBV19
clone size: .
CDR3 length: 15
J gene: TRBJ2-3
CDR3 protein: CASSGTSGTTDTQYF
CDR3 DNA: TGTGCCAGTAGTGGGACTAGCGGGACCACAGATACGCAGTATTTT

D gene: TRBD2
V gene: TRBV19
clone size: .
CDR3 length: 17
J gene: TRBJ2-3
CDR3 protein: CASSTRSGGAGLDTQYF
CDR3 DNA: TGTGCCAGTAGTACTCGTAGCGGGGGGGCCGGGTTGGATACGCAGTATTTT

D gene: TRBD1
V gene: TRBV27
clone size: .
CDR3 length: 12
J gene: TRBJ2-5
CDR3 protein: CASSAGQATQYF
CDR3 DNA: TGTGCCAGCAGTGCGGGACAGGCGACCCAGTACTTC

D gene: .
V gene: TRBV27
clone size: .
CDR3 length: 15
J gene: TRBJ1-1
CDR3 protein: CASELRGGPNTEAFF
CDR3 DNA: TGTGCCAGCGAATTACGCGGGGGCCCTAACACTGAAGCTTTCTTT

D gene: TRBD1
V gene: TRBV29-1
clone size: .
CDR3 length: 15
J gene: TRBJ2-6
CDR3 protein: CSARTGGSGANVLTF
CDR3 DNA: TGCAGCGCCCGGACAGGGGGCAGTGGGGCCAACGTCCTGACTTTC

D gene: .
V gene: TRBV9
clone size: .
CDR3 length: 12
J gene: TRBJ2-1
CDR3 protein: CASSAAYNEQFF
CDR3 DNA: TGTGCCAGCAGCGCAGCCTACAATGAGCAGTTCTTC

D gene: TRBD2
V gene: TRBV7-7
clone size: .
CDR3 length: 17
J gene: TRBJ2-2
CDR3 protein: CASSPGLAGAYTGELFF
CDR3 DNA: TGTGCCAGCAGCCCAGGACTAGCGGGGGCCTACACCGGGGAGCTGTTTTTT

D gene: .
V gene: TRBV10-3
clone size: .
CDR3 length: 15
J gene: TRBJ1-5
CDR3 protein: CAISESRGGNQPQHF
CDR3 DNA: TGTGCCATCAGTGAGTCCAGGGGTGGTAATCAGCCCCAGCATTTT

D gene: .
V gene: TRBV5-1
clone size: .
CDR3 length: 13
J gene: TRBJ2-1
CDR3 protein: CASSPGQFNEQFF
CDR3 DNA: TGCGCCAGCAGCCCTGGACAGTTCAATGAGCAGTTCTTC

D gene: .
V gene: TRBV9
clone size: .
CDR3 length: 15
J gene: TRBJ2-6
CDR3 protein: CASSHLGGGANVLTF
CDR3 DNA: TGTGCCAGCAGCCATTTAGGGGGAGGGGCCAACGTCCTGACTTTC

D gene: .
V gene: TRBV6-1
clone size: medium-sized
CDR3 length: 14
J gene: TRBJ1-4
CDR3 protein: CASTEGQGSEKLFF
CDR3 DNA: TGTGCCAGCACCGAAGGGCAGGGGAGCGAAAAACTGTTTTTT

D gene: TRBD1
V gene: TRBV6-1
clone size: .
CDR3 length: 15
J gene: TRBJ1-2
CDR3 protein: CASSRTDRTNYGYTF
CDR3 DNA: TGTGCCAGCAGTCGTACGGACAGGACTAACTATGGCTACACCTTC

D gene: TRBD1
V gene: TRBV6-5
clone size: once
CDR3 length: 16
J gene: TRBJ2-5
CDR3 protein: CASSYSEGQGGETQYF
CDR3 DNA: TGTGCCAGCAGTTACTCTGAGGGACAGGGAGGGGAGACCCAGTACTTC

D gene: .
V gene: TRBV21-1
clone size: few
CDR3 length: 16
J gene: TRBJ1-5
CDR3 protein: CASSKVGEQGAEPQHF
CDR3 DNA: TGTGCCAGCAGCAAAGTCGGGGAGCAGGGGGCTGAGCCCCAGCATTTT

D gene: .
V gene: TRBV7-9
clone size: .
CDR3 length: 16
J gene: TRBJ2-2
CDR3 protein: CASSRPPSTGPGELFF
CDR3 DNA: TGTGCCAGCAGCCGGCCCCCTAGTACAGGTCCCGGGGAGCTGTTTTTT

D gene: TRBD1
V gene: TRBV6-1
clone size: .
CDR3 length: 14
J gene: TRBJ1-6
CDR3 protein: CASRVGTENSPLHF
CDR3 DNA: TGTGCCAGCAGGGTCGGGACAGAGAATTCACCCCTCCACTTT

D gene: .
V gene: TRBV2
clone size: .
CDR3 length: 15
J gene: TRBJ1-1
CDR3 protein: CASTRDTLRGTEAFF
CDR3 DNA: TGTGCCAGCACCCGGGACACCCTCAGGGGCACTGAAGCTTTCTTT

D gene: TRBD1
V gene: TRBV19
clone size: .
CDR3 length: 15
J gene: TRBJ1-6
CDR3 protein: CASTTKTGANSPLHF
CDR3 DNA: TGTGCCAGTACAACAAAGACAGGGGCAAATTCACCCCTCCACTTT

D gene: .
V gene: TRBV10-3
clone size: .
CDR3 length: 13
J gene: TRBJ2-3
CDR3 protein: CAISDTGRDTQYF
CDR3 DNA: TGTGCCATCAGCGATACAGGGAGAGATACGCAGTATTTT

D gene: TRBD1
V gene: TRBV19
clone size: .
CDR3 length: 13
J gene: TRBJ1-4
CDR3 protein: CASAGQAIEKLFF
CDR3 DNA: TGTGCCAGTGCGGGACAGGCAATTGAAAAACTGTTTTTT

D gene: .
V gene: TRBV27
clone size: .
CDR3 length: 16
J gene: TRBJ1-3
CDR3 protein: CASSPEGGRSGNTIYF
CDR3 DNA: TGTGCCAGCAGTCCCGAGGGAGGAAGGTCTGGAAACACCATATATTTT

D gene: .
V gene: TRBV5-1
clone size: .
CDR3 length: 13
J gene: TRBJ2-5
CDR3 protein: CASSRVLEETQYF
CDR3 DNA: TGCGCCAGCAGCCGGGTCCTAGAGGAGACCCAGTACTTC

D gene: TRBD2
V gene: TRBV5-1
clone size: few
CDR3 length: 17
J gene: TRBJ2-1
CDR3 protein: CASSLVLGGNSYNEQFF
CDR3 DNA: TGCGCCAGCAGCTTGGTTCTGGGGGGGAACTCCTACAATGAGCAGTTCTTC

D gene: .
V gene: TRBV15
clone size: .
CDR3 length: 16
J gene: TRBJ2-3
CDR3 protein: CATSRDKLGGSDTQYF
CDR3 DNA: TGTGCCACCAGCAGAGATAAACTAGGGGGTTCGGATACGCAGTATTTT

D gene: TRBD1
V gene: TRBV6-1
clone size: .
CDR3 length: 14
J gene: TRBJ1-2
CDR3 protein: CASSATQGDYGYTF
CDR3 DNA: TGTGCCAGCAGTGCTACACAGGGGGACTATGGCTACACCTTC

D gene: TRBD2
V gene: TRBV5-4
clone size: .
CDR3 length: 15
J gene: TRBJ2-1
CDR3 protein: CASNLAGGPYNEQFF
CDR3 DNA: TGTGCCAGCAACTTAGCGGGGGGGCCCTACAATGAGCAGTTCTTC

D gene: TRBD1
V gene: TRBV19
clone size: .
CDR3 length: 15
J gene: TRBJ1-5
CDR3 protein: CASSIGRGPNQPQHF
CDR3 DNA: TGTGCCAGTAGTATTGGCAGGGGGCCCAATCAGCCCCAGCATTTT

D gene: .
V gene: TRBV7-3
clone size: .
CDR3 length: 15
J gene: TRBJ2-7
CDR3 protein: CASSPRGGSLYEQYF
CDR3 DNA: TGTGCCAGCAGCCCTCGCGGGGGCTCACTCTACGAGCAGTACTTC

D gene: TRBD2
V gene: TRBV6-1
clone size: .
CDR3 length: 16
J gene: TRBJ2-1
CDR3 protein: CASSDRLAGARGEQFF
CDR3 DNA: TGTGCCAGCAGTGACCGACTAGCGGGGGCTCGTGGTGAGCAGTTCTTC

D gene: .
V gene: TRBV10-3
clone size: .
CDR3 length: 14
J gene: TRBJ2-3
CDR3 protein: CAISPRTETDTQYF
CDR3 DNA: TGTGCCATCAGCCCCAGGACAGAGACAGATACGCAGTATTTT

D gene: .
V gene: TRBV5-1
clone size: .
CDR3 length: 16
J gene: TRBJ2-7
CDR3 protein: CASRSGHNRVSYEQYF
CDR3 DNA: TGCGCCAGCCGTTCGGGACATAACAGGGTTTCCTACGAGCAGTACTTC

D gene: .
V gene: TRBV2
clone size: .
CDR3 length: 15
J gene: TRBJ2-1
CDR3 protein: CASTDQGFSYNEQFF
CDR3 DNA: TGTGCCAGCACTGATCAGGGGTTCTCCTACAATGAGCAGTTCTTC

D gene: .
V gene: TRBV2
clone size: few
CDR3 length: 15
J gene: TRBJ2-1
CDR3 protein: CASSDSEGTNNEQFF
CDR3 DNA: TGTGCCAGCAGTGACTCTGAGGGAACCAACAATGAGCAGTTCTTC